This TCR beta chain was identified in a study of tumor and adjacent non-tumor tissue in lung cancer. Per the germline V gene, CDR1 is SGHAT and CDR2 is FQNNGV. This CDR3 region has 14 residues. Between the trimmed V and J ends, which lost 7 bases and 8 bases, there was a span of 17 bases. Three rounds of nested PCR, following a modified ARM-PCR protocol, produced the TCRbeta library. From the multiplex PCR reads, TCRdb called clonotypes with MiXCR, one entry per CDR3 protein. The table has fewer than 130,000 distinct CDR3 sequences, over 75% seen once. General observations from the study: Top 100 clones took a larger repertoire share in normal lung.

The template was RNA from unsorted bulk tissue. In the case of this clonotype: No antigen is known for it.

The clonotype was recovered from a man aged 70 or older with non-small cell lung cancer. Sequenced input: lung tumor tissue. The J gene is TRBJ2-2, the V gene TRBV11-2, with D perhaps TRBD1 (5 bases). Here the CDR3 DNA reads TGTGCCAGCAATCTGGACATTCATTCAGGGGAGCTGTTTTTT. Its translation is CASNLDIHSGELFF.